These 25 T cell receptor beta chains came from one sample sequenced in a study of shared clonotypes between healthy human individuals. The table came from immunoSEQ multiplex PCR; TCRdb's copy has only in-frame clones and leaves some out. The repertoire holds around 2.3 million clones, with approximately 94% as singletons. Sequencing used naive CD4+ T cells sorted from blood. The sample's subset: CD45RA+ positively selected. Receptors originate from a man between 18 and 35 years old in good health.

This clone was picked up one time. The V call is TRBV10-3, the J call TRBJ2-7, with 8 bases that match TRBD2. Germline CDR1 and CDR2: ENHRY and SYGVKD. The CDR3 spans 16 residues. J lost 5 bases, V lost 1 base, and 10 bases had no gene match. The CDR3 sequence: CAISEFPGLDRHEQYF. The CDR3 region has the DNA TGTGCCATCAGTGAGTTTCCGGGACTAGATCGCCACGAGCAGTACTTC.

The chain links TRBV5-6 to TRBJ1-2; the D is unclear. V was pared by 1 base and J by 4 bases, with 14 bases between. This CDR3 has 15 residues. The germline CDR1 and CDR2 sequences are SGHDT and YYEEEE. The CDR3 spells CASSLLAPRAYGYTF. The CDR3 nucleotides read TGTGCCAGCAGCTTGCTTGCCCCGCGAGCCTATGGCTACACCTTC.

The chain is built from TRBV28 and TRBJ1-1; D perhaps matches TRBD1 (5 bases). V gave up 6 bases and J gave up 1 base, with 18 bases separating them. Per germline, CDR1 MDHEN and CDR2 SYDVKM. The CDR3 has 16 amino acids. The CDR3 coding sequence is TGTGCCAGCAGCTCTCCCCAGGGTACCCCGAACACTGAAGCTTTCTTT. Protein sequence: CASSSPQGTPNTEAFF.

The chain uses TRBV6-6 and TRBJ2-4; 7 bases align to TRBD1. The CDR3 runs to 15 residues. V shed 5 bases, J shed 0 bases, and the junction held 4 bases outside the gene matches. Germline CDR1 is MNHNY and CDR2 is SVGAGI (reference sequence). The CDR3 is CASSQGELAKNIQYF. The CDR3 bases are TGTGCCAGCAGTCAGGGGGAGTTAGCCAAAAACATTCAGTACTTC.

The chain is built from TRBV7-2 and TRBJ1-2; D is perhaps TRBD1 (5 bases). Germline CDR1 is SGHTA and CDR2 is FQGNSA. Trimming cost V 1 base and J 1 base, with 13 bases left between them. CDR3 length: 16 residues. CDR3 sequence reads: CASSLGGEQYNYGYTF. CDR3 bases: TGTGCCAGCAGCTTAGGGGGGGAGCAGTATAACTATGGCTACACCTTC.

About this clone itself: The same CDR3 can be traced to other DNA sequences in this sample. V gene TRBV5-6 combines with J gene TRBJ2-5; D ambiguous. The CDR3 sequence is 11 residues long. The germline CDR1 and CDR2 sequences are SGHDT and YYEEEE. The V and J ends lost 4 bases and 5 bases respectively, with 6 bases between them. The CDR3 loop is CASSLRETQYF. The DNA of the CDR3 is TGTGCCAGCAGCCTCCGGGAGACCCAGTACTTC.

V is TRBV19 and J is TRBJ2-7, with a possible D match to TRBD1 (6 bases). Trimming left V 1 base short and J 0 bases short, with 13 bases between. The CDR3 spans 16 residues. CDR1 and CDR2 from the germline V gene are LNHDA and SQIVND (reference sequence). As DNA, the CDR3 is TGTGCCAGTAGTATAGGACCCCGGGACACCTCCTACGAGCAGTACTTC. It codes for CASSIGPRDTSYEQYF.

The gene calls are TRBV10-3 and TRBJ2-3; D is perhaps TRBD2 (5 bases). The CDR3 extends over 15 amino acids. V gave up 4 bases and J gave up 5 bases, with 16 bases separating them. From germline, CDR1 is ENHRY and CDR2 SYGVKD. This CDR3 is CAISGQLGLGDTQYF. The CDR3 DNA follows: TGTGCCATCAGTGGGCAACTAGGGTTGGGAGATACGCAGTATTTT.

This rearrangement joins TRBV6-1 to TRBJ2-6; D gene uncertain. The germline V gene has CDR1 MNHNS and CDR2 SASEGT. The CDR3 totals 16 residues. Trimming took 3 bases from V and 4 from J, leaving 13 bases between them. CDR3: CASSDLSKSGANVLTF. The CDR3 DNA reads TGTGCCAGCAGTGACCTATCCAAGTCGGGGGCCAACGTCCTGACTTTC.

The chain is built from TRBV4-1 and TRBJ1-6; 10 nucleotides agree with TRBD1. This CDR3 comprises 15 residues. V lost 3 bases to trimming and J lost 10 bases; unmatched junction nucleotides: 6. The germline gives CDR1 MGHRA, CDR2 YSYEKL. The CDR3 sequence is CASSQPGQGTSPLHF. CDR3 coding DNA: TGCGCCAGCAGCCAGCCGGGACAGGGGACCTCACCCCTCCACTTT.

This chain joins TRBV5-1 and TRBJ2-5; 7 nucleotides line up with TRBD1. The V gene's germline CDR1 is SGHRS and CDR2 YFSETQ. The ends lost 4 bases at V and 1 base at J; junction bases unmatched: 10. This CDR3 spans 16 amino acids. CDR3 sequence: CASSLSTGPSQETQYF. CDR3 DNA: TGCGCCAGCAGCCTATCGACAGGGCCCTCCCAAGAGACCCAGTACTTC. Complete variable domain (other parts from reference TRBV5-1 and TRBJ2-5): KAGVTQTPRYLIKTRGQQVTLSCSPISGHRSVSWYQQTPGQGLQFLFEYFSETQRNKGNFPGRFSGRQFSNSRSEMNVSTLELGDSALYLCASSLSTGPSQETQYFGPGTRLLVL.

The rearrangement joins TRBV5-1 to TRBJ1-2, with TRBD1 matching 9 bases. The CDR3 is 15 residues long. Germline trimming cut 3 bases from V and 5 bases from J; bases unmatched to any gene: 8. Germline V gene sequence: CDR1 SGHRS, CDR2 YFSETQ. CDR3 in amino acids: CASSSPGQGLYGYTF. In nucleotides, the CDR3 is TGCGCCAGCAGCTCTCCGGGACAGGGACTTTATGGCTACACCTTC. Based on the CDR3 plus reference TRBV5-1 and TRBJ1-2, the full variable domain is KAGVTQTPRYLIKTRGQQVTLSCSPISGHRSVSWYQQTPGQGLQFLFEYFSETQRNKGNFPGRFSGRQFSNSRSEMNVSTLELGDSALYLCASSSPGQGLYGYTFGSGTRLTVV.

This sequence joins TRBV19 and TRBJ1-2, with D hard to call. Germline CDR1 reads LNHDA; CDR2 reads SQIVND (reference sequence). This CDR3 is 13 amino acids long. V was trimmed by 9 bases and J by 4 bases, leaving 15 bases between them. CDR3 loop: CASRFDGPYGYTF. In DNA form, the CDR3 reads TGTGCCAGCCGCTTCGACGGACCCTATGGCTACACCTTC.

For the CDR3, the DNA is TGCGCCAGCAGTGACGCCCCAGGGCCGAGCAATCAGCCCCAGCATTTT. The encoded protein is CASSDAPGPSNQPQHF. The chain combines TRBV10-1 with TRBJ1-5; the D gene is possibly TRBD1 (5 bases). V was pared by 3 bases and J by 1 base, with 13 bases between. The CDR3 length is 16 residues. Germline-derived CDR1 and CDR2 are WNHNN and SYGVQD (reference sequence).

V gene TRBV5-1 combines with J gene TRBJ2-1, with 11 positions matching TRBD2. The CDR3 totals 16 residues. Germline values: CDR1 SGHRS, CDR2 YFSETQ. V dropped 3 bases and J dropped 10; count of bases not matched to a gene: 12. CDR3 in DNA: TGCGCCAGCAGCTCGGGAACTAGCGGGGGAACTACCGAGCAGTTCTTC. Residues: CASSSGTSGGTTEQFF.

The chain uses TRBV5-1 and TRBJ2-1, with 9 bases identical to TRBD2. The CDR3 runs 15 residues. Germline V lookup: CDR1 SGHRS, CDR2 YFSETQ. The junction had 4 bases not matched to a gene; V was cut back by 3 bases and J by 3 bases. DNA of the CDR3: TGCGCCAGCAGCTCAGCGGGGGGCTTCTACAATGAGCAGTTCTTC. Its protein is CASSSAGGFYNEQFF.

This clone has just one count. The chain employs TRBV5-1 and TRBJ2-1; D could derive from TRBD1 or TRBD2 (6 bases each). Trimming took 0 bases from V and 3 from J, leaving 10 bases between them. This CDR3 has 15 amino acids. Germline V gene sequence: CDR1 SGHRS, CDR2 YFSETQ. CDR3 amino acids: CASSLDGGYYNEQFF. CDR3 bases: TGCGCCAGCAGCTTGGACGGGGGCTACTACAATGAGCAGTTCTTC.

The chain couples TRBV2 to TRBJ2-5, with 13 bases aligning to TRBD2. CDR1 and CDR2 (germline): SNHLY, FYNNEI. The CDR3 totals 16 residues. Losses at the gene ends were 5 bases for V and 5 bases for J; bases not matched to a gene: 8. This CDR3 is CASSKTSGGAGETQYF. CDR3 nucleotide sequence: TGTGCCAGCAGTAAAACTAGCGGGGGGGCCGGGGAGACCCAGTACTTC.

This chain joins TRBV30 and TRBJ2-7; no clear D. This CDR3 contains 14 residues. Germline loops: CDR1 GTSNPN, CDR2 SVGIG (reference sequence). The ends were cut back, 0 bases at V and 6 bases at J, with 15 bases in the middle. CDR3: CAWSVWQDGREQYF. In nucleotides, the CDR3 is TGTGCCTGGAGTGTTTGGCAAGATGGGCGCGAGCAGTACTTC.

The chain joins TRBV2 to TRBJ2-7, with a possible D match to TRBD1 (6 bases). V lost 4 bases and J 7 bases, leaving 17 bases between the germline ends. The CDR3 covers 14 residues. Germline V gene lookup returns CDR1 SNHLY and CDR2 FYNNEI. CDR3 bases: TGTGCCAGCAGTGCAGGGGCCGGCTTTTGGGAGCAGTACTTC. It specifies CASSAGAGFWEQYF.

The chain uses TRBV7-9 and TRBJ2-5, with 7 bases aligning to TRBD1. V trimming: 4 bases; J trimming: 6 bases; junction bases outside the gene matches: 2. Per the germline V gene, CDR1 is SEHNR and CDR2 is FQNEAQ (reference sequence). The CDR3 runs 12 residues. The CDR3 reads CASSWDSQTQYF. The DNA of the CDR3 is TGTGCCAGCAGCTGGGACAGCCAGACCCAGTACTTC. Drawing the rest from reference TRBV7-9 and TRBJ2-5, the complete variable domain is DTGVSQNPRHKITKRGQNVTFRCDPISEHNRLYWYRQTLGQGPEFLTYFQNEAQLEKSRLLSDRFSAERPKGSFSTLEIQRTEQGDSAMYLCASSWDSQTQYFGPGTRLLVL.

The chain couples TRBV23-1 to TRBJ1-5; the D gene is possibly TRBD1 (5 bases). TRBV23-1 has ORF status, its function being uncertain. The CDR3 spans 20 residues. The V end lost 4 bases, the J end lost 0 bases, and 25 bases lay between the germline ends. CDR3 DNA: TGCGCCAGCAGTCGCTCTCGGGTCCGGGACCGATTATTTAGCAATCAGCCCCAGCATTTT. Its protein is CASSRSRVRDRLFSNQPQHF.

The rearrangement links TRBV27 to TRBJ2-2; 10 nucleotides match TRBD1. Trimming at V came to 5 bases and at J to 6 bases, leaving 0 bases not matched to a gene. From germline, CDR1 is MNHEY and CDR2 SMNVEV (reference sequence). This CDR3 is built from 13 residues. The CDR3 DNA is TGTGCCAGCAGTGGACAGGGGGCCGGGGAGCTGTTTTTT. Protein: CASSGQGAGELFF.

The CDR3 sequence: CASISMARGFYEQYF. CDR3 nucleotide sequence: TGTGCCAGCATCAGTATGGCGCGGGGGTTTTACGAGCAGTACTTC. The chain uses TRBV25-1 and TRBJ2-7; 7 bases line up with TRBD2. V shed 7 bases, J shed 4 bases, and the junction held 13 bases outside the gene matches. In germline, CDR1 is MGHDK, CDR2 SYGVNS. CDR3 size: 15 residues.

V and J are TRBV2 and TRBJ2-3, with D tentatively TRBD2 (5 bases). Germline CDR1 SNHLY, CDR2 FYNNEI. The CDR3 runs to 14 residues. Trimming took off 6 bases at V and 3 bases at J, with 13 bases between the two ends. CDR3 DNA: TGTGCCAGCAGCCGATTACTAGAAACAGATACGCAGTATTTT. It encodes CASSRLLETDTQYF.